Shown below are 22 T cell receptor beta chains from a single sample sequenced in a study of regulatory T cells in long-lasting Graves disease. Time point given: newly diagnosed GD, antithyroid drugs for less than 3 months. RNA extracted from PBMCs served as the sequencing template. Investigators prepared the TCR beta libraries by applying iRepertoire HTBI primers and Arm-PCR of CDR3 regions. TCRdb used MiXCR to reprocess the multiplex PCR reads, holding one entry per CDR3 protein. The sample holds around 250,000 distinct CDR3 sequences, 18% seen once. Separately, the same data were catalogued under a study of T cells in Graves' hyperthyroidism and ophthalmopathy.

The sequencing here drew on peripheral blood mononuclear cells (PBMCs), taken at new diagnosis, from a patient treated with antithyroid drugs. The receptors were gathered from a woman aged 25 to 39 with Graves disease.

CDR3 residues: CASSPPTANTGELFF. For the CDR3, the DNA is TGCGCCAGCAGCCCCCCGACAGCGAACACCGGGGAGCTGTTTTTT. This chain links TRBV4-1 with TRBJ2-2, with a possible D match to TRBD1 (5 bases). The V end was cut by 4 bases, the J end by 0 bases, with 9 bases between. CDR3 size: 15 residues. Germline CDR1 MGHRA, CDR2 YSYEKL.

This clonotype was seen at least ten times. The rearrangement links TRBV7-2 to TRBJ1-1; D uncertain. V lost 4 bases and J 8 bases, leaving 11 bases between the germline ends. The germline CDR1 and CDR2 sequences are SGHTA and FQGNSA. This CDR3 contains 12 residues. The CDR3 spells CASSSLRLEAFF. CDR3 DNA: TGTGCCAGCAGCTCCCTACGGCTGGAAGCTTTCTTT.

In DNA form, the CDR3 reads TGTGCCAGCAGTGACCTTTCGGGGAATCAGCCCCAGCATTTT. Its translation: CASSDLSGNQPQHF. The chain couples TRBV6-1 to TRBJ1-5, with no clear D. This CDR3 region has 14 residues. CDR1 MNHNS and CDR2 SASEGT come from the germline V gene. V lost 3 bases, J lost 4 bases, and 10 bases lay in between.

Remarks on this clonotype: The junction departs from the called germline gene at one end, perhaps through a read error. The chain joins TRBV9 to TRBJ1-1, with a tentative D call TRBD1 (5 bases). Germline V gene sequence: CDR1 SGDLS, CDR2 YYNGEE. This CDR3 comprises 14 residues. DNA of the CDR3: TGTGCCAGCAGCGCCCGGACACTGAACGCTGAAGCTTTCTTT. Translation: CASSARTLNAEAFF.

This sequence joins TRBV5-1 and TRBJ1-4; perhaps TRBD1 as D (5 bases). Trimming took 4 bases from V and 5 from J, leaving 12 bases between them. CDR1 and CDR2 (germline): SGHRS, YFSETQ. This CDR3 region has 14 residues. The CDR3 sequence is CASSTRDLNEKLFF. For the CDR3, the DNA is TGCGCCAGCAGCACCAGGGACCTAAATGAAAAACTGTTTTTT.

This clonotype was counted at least ten times. This chain connects TRBV20-1 to TRBJ2-5, with 8 bases aligning to TRBD2. CDR1 DFQATT and CDR2 SNEGSKA come from the germline V gene (reference sequence). With 3 bases clipped from V and 3 bases from J, the junction kept 3 bases outside the gene matches. CDR3 length: 13 amino acids. CDR3 in amino acids: CSASGGEKETQYF. The CDR3 region has the DNA TGCAGTGCTAGCGGGGGGGAAAAAGAGACCCAGTACTTC.

This clonotype was seen repeatedly, ten times or more. The rearrangement joins TRBV20-1 to TRBJ1-6; D gene uncertain. The V gene lost 3 bases and the J gene lost 10 bases, with 13 bases spanning the gap. Germline assignment: CDR1 DFQATT and CDR2 SNEGSKA (reference sequence). The CDR3 loop spans 13 amino acids. The CDR3 sequence is CSARQGSESPLHF. As DNA, the CDR3 is TGCAGTGCTAGGCAAGGGAGCGAGTCACCCCTCCACTTT.

This clonotype has at least ten counts. The gene calls are TRBV18 and TRBJ1-2; 7 bases are shared with TRBD1. The CDR3 runs to 17 residues. Germline-derived CDR1 and CDR2 are KGHSH and LQKENI. The J segment lost 5 bases and the V segment lost 6 bases, leaving 18 bases of the junction unmatched. As DNA, the CDR3 is TGTGCCAGCTCCCTCCGGGACAGAGGGTCAGACGCATATGGCTACACCTTC. It codes for CASSLRDRGSDAYGYTF.

This clonotype was counted at least ten times. The chain carries TRBV9 and TRBJ2-7, with a possible D match to TRBD2 (6 bases). This CDR3 is built from 14 residues. V lost 1 base, J lost 3 bases, and 11 bases lay in between. CDR1 is SGDLS, CDR2 YYNGEE, per germline. CDR3 residues: CASSVWDSFYEQYF. The CDR3, as DNA: TGTGCCAGCAGCGTATGGGACTCCTTCTACGAGCAGTACTTC. The full variable domain, completed using reference TRBV9 and TRBJ2-7, is DSGVTQTPKHLITATGQRVTLRCSPRSGDLSVYWYQQSLDQGLQFLIQYYNGEERAKGNILERFSAQQFPDLHSELNLSSLELGDSALYFCASSVWDSFYEQYFGPGTRLTVT.

Regarding this clonotype: Being one base from a much bigger clone, this may be a read error. The chain has TRBV5-1 and TRBJ1-4, with a possible D match to TRBD1 (6 bases). The germline gives CDR1 SGHRS, CDR2 YFSETQ. The CDR3 has 15 amino acids. The germline V and J ends were trimmed by 6 bases and 0 bases, with 12 bases remaining between them. In DNA form, the CDR3 reads TGCGCCAGCAAGGCAGGGGTGCCAACTAATGAAAAACTGTTTTTT. Residues: CASKAGVPTNEKLFF. The variable domain in full, with the rest retrieved from reference TRBV5-1 and TRBJ1-4, is KAGVTQTPRYLIKTRGQQVTLSCSPISGHRSVSWYQQTPGQGLQFLFEYFSETQRNKGNFPGRFSGRQFSNSRSEMNVSTLELGDSALYLCASKAGVPTNEKLFFGSGTQLSVL.

This clonotype was detected only once. This may come from a read error, since a much larger clone is one base off. This chain links TRBV6-2 or TRBV6-3 with TRBJ1-1; TRBD1 aligns across 7 bases. The germline V gene encodes CDR1 MNHEY and CDR2 SVGEGT. The CDR3 runs 16 residues. V was pared by 5 bases and J by 2 bases, with 11 bases of the junction left unmatched. CDR3 DNA: TGTGCCAGCAGTCCCGGCGGCGGGACAGCCAACACTGAAGCTTTCTTT. Protein: CASSPGGGTANTEAFF.

This clonotype was recorded at least ten times. The chain has TRBV2 and TRBJ1-5; no definite D call. The V and J ends lost 3 bases and 7 bases respectively, with 13 bases between them. The CDR3 has 14 amino acids. Germline assignment: CDR1 SNHLY and CDR2 FYNNEI. CDR3 DNA: TGTGCCAGCAGTGAGGCCGGGCCGAGACAGCCCCAGCATTTT. Its protein product is CASSEAGPRQPQHF.

Concerning this clonotype itself: A read error is possible here, since a much larger clone lies one base away. The conserved closing phenylalanine or tryptophan is absent in this CDR3, likely reflecting a read error. The chain employs TRBV15 and TRBJ1-2; D unresolved. There are 17 residues in the CDR3. Germline V lookup: CDR1 LNHNV, CDR2 YYDKDF (reference sequence). Trimming took 1 base from V and 0 from J, leaving 15 bases between them. The CDR3 DNA follows: TGTGCCACCAGCAGAGGGCAACCCAAGTCTCCTAACTATGGCTACACCCTC. Protein product: CATSRGQPKSPNYGYTL.

This clonotype was recorded at least ten times. This rearrangement joins TRBV5-1 to TRBJ2-7, with TRBD2 identical over 7 bases. This CDR3 is 14 amino acids long. With 0 bases clipped from V and 9 bases from J, the junction kept 9 bases outside the gene matches. Germline lookup yields CDR1 SGHRS and CDR2 YFSETQ. The CDR3 DNA is TGCGCCAGCAGCTTGGCCCCGGGGGGTTCAGGGCAGTACTTC. This codes for CASSLAPGGSGQYF.

This clonotype occurred many times. This chain connects TRBV20-1 to TRBJ1-2; D remains ambiguous. Looked up from germline, CDR1 is DFQATT and CDR2 is SNEGSKA (reference sequence). V gave up 3 bases and J gave up 3 bases, with 14 bases separating them. This CDR3 has 14 residues. In nucleotides, the CDR3 is TGCAGTGCTAGCGGCCTCCCTGGGGACTATGGCTACACCTTC. Amino acids: CSASGLPGDYGYTF.

This clonotype occurred many times. The chain uses TRBV5-8 and TRBJ1-1, with TRBD1 identical over 9 bases. Germline assignment: CDR1 SGHTS and CDR2 YDEGEE. The CDR3 spans 15 residues. V shed 4 bases, J shed 6 bases, and the junction held 10 bases outside the gene matches. CDR3 nucleotide sequence: TGTGCCAGCAGCATAGCTCACAGGGGGCTCGCTGAAGCTTTCTTT. Encoded protein: CASSIAHRGLAEAFF. Variable domain in full (rest from reference TRBV5-8 and TRBJ1-1): EAGVTQSPTHLIKTRGQQATLRCSPISGHTSVYWYQQALGLGLQFLLWYDEGEERNRGNFPPRFSGRQFPNYSSELNVNALELEDSALYLCASSIAHRGLAEAFFGQGTRLTVV.

In its sample, this clonotype was seen many times. The chain joins TRBV6-2 or TRBV6-3 to TRBJ2-1; perhaps TRBD1 as D (6 bases). The germline gives CDR1 MNHEY, CDR2 SVGEGT. Between the trimmed V and J ends, which lost 4 bases and 6 bases, there was a span of 13 bases. This CDR3 contains 14 residues. As DNA, the CDR3 is TGTGCCAGCAGTTTAAGAGACAGGACCAATGAGCAGTTCTTC. Its translation is CASSLRDRTNEQFF.

Many counts were recorded for this clonotype. Written as DNA, the CDR3 is TGTGCCAGCAGCCAAGAAGTAAGGGGAGAGACCCAGTACTTC. Translated: CASSQEVRGETQYF. The chain couples TRBV3-1 to TRBJ2-5; D is possibly TRBD1 (5 bases). Per the germline V gene, CDR1 is LGHDT and CDR2 is YNNKEL (reference sequence). Trimming removed 0 bases at V and 4 bases at J, with 9 bases between. CDR3 size: 14 residues.

In this sample, this clonotype turned up many times. The chain uses TRBV12-3 or TRBV12-4 and TRBJ1-2, with a possible D match to TRBD1 (5 bases). V was shortened by 10 bases and J by 7 bases, with 16 bases between the two germline ends. CDR3 length: 12 amino acids. The CDR3 nucleotides read TGTGCCACCACTGTGGGGGGTTTTGGCTACACCTTC. It yields the protein CATTVGGFGYTF.

In this sample, this clonotype turned up many times. The chain links TRBV2 to TRBJ2-5; D is possibly TRBD2 (6 bases). V lost 7 bases and J lost 2, with 8 bases in between. This CDR3 has 12 amino acids. Germline lookup yields CDR1 SNHLY and CDR2 FYNNEI. The CDR3 is CASTEGQETQYF. The CDR3 nucleotides read TGTGCCAGCACGGAGGGTCAAGAGACCCAGTACTTC.

This clonotype showed up just once. A far larger clone differs by one base, so this is likely a read error. The chain couples TRBV6-1 to TRBJ1-2; D remains ambiguous. CDR1 is MNHNS and CDR2 is SASEGT in the germline V gene. CDR3 length: 14 amino acids. V lost 8 bases, J lost 4 bases, and 17 bases lay in between. In nucleotides, the CDR3 is TGTGCCAGCGGCCAACCCGAGGAGACCTATGGCTACACCTTC. This gives the protein CASGQPEETYGYTF.

This clonotype has just a few counts. This chain joins TRBV10-2 and TRBJ1-1; no definite D call. V lost 3 bases and J 4 bases, leaving 9 bases between the germline ends. This CDR3 contains 13 residues. Looked up from germline, CDR1 is WSHSY and CDR2 is SAAADI. The CDR3 reads CASSDYLGTEAFF. CDR3 DNA: TGCGCCAGCAGTGATTACTTGGGCACTGAAGCTTTCTTT.